The TCR beta chain under discussion was sequenced for a study of cytomegalovirus exposure and HLA in healthy donors. General study results and limits: Subsequent analysis revealed that first-cohort TCR clusters tended to co-occur in the approximately 120 validation repertoires. As confirmed in vitro, three CMV-associated chains were specific for CMV antigens.

Of note for this clone: Its antigen is still unknown.

V shed 6 bases, J shed 4 bases, and the junction held 12 bases outside the gene matches. Germline-derived CDR1 and CDR2 are SQVTM and ANQGSEA. There are 15 residues in the CDR3. Assay used: immunoSEQ multiplex PCR; TCRdb lists only in-frame clones, some missing. This sample carries approximately 60,000 clones, about 93% of them seen once, and the ten largest clones take less than 4%. The chain is built from TRBV29-1 and TRBJ1-2; 9 nucleotides agree with TRBD1. Sequenced: PBMCs. The clonotype originates from a man between 18 and 35 years old in good health and CMV-seronegative. The CDR3 nucleotides are TGCAGCGTCGGGACAGGGTCCCCATTAACCTATGGCTACACCTTC. It yields the protein CSVGTGSPLTYGYTF.